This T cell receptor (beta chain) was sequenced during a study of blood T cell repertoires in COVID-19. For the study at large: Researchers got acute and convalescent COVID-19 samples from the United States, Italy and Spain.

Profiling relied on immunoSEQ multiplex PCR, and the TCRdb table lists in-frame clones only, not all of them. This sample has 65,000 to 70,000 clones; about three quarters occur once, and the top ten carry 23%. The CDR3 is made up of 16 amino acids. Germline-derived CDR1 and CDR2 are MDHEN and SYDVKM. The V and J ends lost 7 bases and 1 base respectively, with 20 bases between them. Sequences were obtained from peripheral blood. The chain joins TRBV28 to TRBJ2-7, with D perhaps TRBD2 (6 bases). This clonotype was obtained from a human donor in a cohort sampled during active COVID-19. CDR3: CASTLVVGGASYEQYF. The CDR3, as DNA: TGTGCCAGCACGCTCGTAGTGGGAGGAGCTTCCTACGAGCAGTACTTC.